These 9 T cell receptor beta chains share one sample of origin, sequenced in a study of T cell repertoires in ileal Crohn's disease (dated by TCRdb to about 2019). According to the study, the label for this sample's time point signals: neoterminal ileum biopsy at postoperative endoscopy, about 6 months after surgery. To prepare the library, the immunoSEQ multiplex PCR assay was applied. The source is immuneACCESS, and TCRdb retained only in-frame sequences with V and J called. Part of the clones is not carried over; for the studies checked, unresolved V genes explain less than half of this, and the remainder is unexplained. This sample gives around 15,000 clones in total; more than 60% of them show up just once. The top ten clones comprise approximately 4% of the sample. The material sequenced was ileal tissue. These receptors were taken from an adult with Crohn's disease.

V gene TRBV7-9 combines with J gene TRBJ2-2; TRBD2 agrees at 11 bases. This CDR3 spans 15 amino acids. The germline gives CDR1 SEHNR, CDR2 FQNEAQ (reference sequence). The junction had 3 bases not matched to a gene; V was cut back by 5 bases and J by 4 bases. The CDR3 here is CASSEGTSGTGELFF. In nucleotides, the CDR3 is TGTGCCAGCAGCGAGGGGACTAGCGGCACCGGGGAGCTGTTTTTT.

The CDR3 loop is CASSVASGWTGELFF. The CDR3 DNA sequence: TGTGCCAGCAGCGTAGCTTCTGGGTGGACCGGGGAGCTGTTTTTT. The V and J genes are TRBV9 and TRBJ2-2, with D hard to call. Trimming left V 0 bases short and J 5 bases short, with 11 bases between. The CDR3 length is 15 residues. Germline-derived CDR1 and CDR2 are SGDLS and YYNGEE.

This clone was observed a few times. The J gene is TRBJ2-7, the V gene TRBV6-1, with a tentative D call TRBD1 (5 bases). Germline assignment: CDR1 MNHNS and CDR2 SASEGT. CDR3 length: 14 amino acids. The V and J ends lost 5 bases and 9 bases respectively, with 20 bases between them. CDR3 residues: CASSPTSKGVGQYF. The DNA of the CDR3 is TGTGCCAGCAGTCCCACATCGAAAGGGGTTGGGCAGTACTTC.

This chain links TRBV27 with TRBJ2-5, with 8 bases fitting TRBD2. Germline V gene data show CDR1 as MNHEY and CDR2 as SMNVEV (reference sequence). The length of the CDR3 is 16 residues. V lost 11 bases, J lost 1 base, and 15 bases stayed unmatched. CDR3 nucleotides: TGTGCCGGCCGGGGGGGGACCCCCAACTCCCAAGAGACCCAGTACTTC. Protein product: CAGRGGTPNSQETQYF.

The rearrangement uses TRBV19 and TRBJ2-1, with a tentative D call TRBD2 (5 bases). V was shortened by 6 bases and J by 10 bases, with 28 bases between the two germline ends. The V gene's germline CDR1 is LNHDA and CDR2 SQIVND (reference sequence). This CDR3 has 17 amino acids. The CDR3 DNA is TGTGCCAGTAGCTTGGATGCTCGAGGGCTAGCCCGAGGAGAGCAGTTCTTC. The encoded protein is CASSLDARGLARGEQFF.

V and J are TRBV5-1 and TRBJ2-5, with D possibly being TRBD1 (5 bases). The CDR3 loop spans 14 amino acids. Trimming left V 4 bases short and J 5 bases short, with 15 bases between. CDR1 is SGHRS, CDR2 YFSETQ, per germline. This CDR3 reads CASSALTGTETQYF. DNA for the CDR3: TGCGCCAGCAGCGCCTTAACAGGAACGGAGACCCAGTACTTC.

This clone was picked up a small number of times. The rearrangement joins TRBV6-5 to TRBJ1-6, with no clear D. The V gene lost 2 bases and the J gene lost 9 bases, with 8 bases spanning the gap. The CDR3 sequence is 13 residues long. Germline values: CDR1 MNHEY, CDR2 SVGAGI. CDR3 loop: CASSYRGSSPLHF. CDR3 DNA: TGTGCCAGCAGTTACCGCGGGAGTTCACCCCTCCACTTT.

This chain connects TRBV7-9 to TRBJ2-5, with no clear D. Germline V CDR1 and CDR2: SEHNR, FQNEAQ (reference sequence). This CDR3 contains 12 residues. V gave up 5 bases and J gave up 8 bases, with 12 bases separating them. The CDR3 nucleotides are TGTGCCAGCAGCCCCGCCTTAGGAACCCAGTACTTC. Amino acids: CASSPALGTQYF.

A few counts support this clone. The rearrangement joins TRBV10-1 to TRBJ1-1; no definite D call. The CDR3 is 10 amino acids. V lost 6 bases to trimming and J lost 4 bases, with 3 bases between them. Germline loops: CDR1 WNHNN, CDR2 SYGVQD (reference sequence). As DNA, the CDR3 is TGCGCCAGCAGGGGCACTGAAGCTTTCTTT. Amino acid sequence: CASRGTEAFF.